This is a list of T cell receptor beta chains from one sample in a study of regulatory T cells in long-lasting Graves disease. Using its own MiXCR run on the multiplex PCR reads, TCRdb lists one record per CDR3 protein. Among under 450,000 distinct CDR3 sequences listed, roughly 24% were seen once. This sample comprised peripheral blood mononuclear cells (PBMCs), obtained when the disease was refractory, from a patient treated with antithyroid drugs. The receptors come from a middle-aged woman with Graves disease. Both conserved end residues are part of each CDR3. Fields, in order: D gene, clone size, V gene, J gene, CDR3 protein, CDR3 DNA. The D gene is left open where the match is weak. Expanded clones are given a class, and other clones once, few, many or no size at all.

d_gene: .; abundance: few; v_gene: TRBV28; j_gene: TRBJ1-4; CDR3aa: CASSLLGLNEKLFF; CDR3nt: TGTGCCAGCAGTTTATTAGGACTTAATGAAAAACTGTTTTTT
d_gene: .; abundance: many; v_gene: TRBV7-9; j_gene: TRBJ1-2; CDR3aa: CASSQSLGGRGYTF; CDR3nt: TGTGCCAGCAGCCAGAGTCTCGGGGGGCGAGGCTACACCTTC
d_gene: .; abundance: once; v_gene: TRBV5-1; j_gene: TRBJ1-2; CDR3aa: CASSFGGQTPNYGYTF; CDR3nt: TGCGCCAGCAGCTTTGGGGGACAAACTCCTAACTATGGCTACACCTTC
d_gene: .; abundance: .; v_gene: TRBV28; j_gene: TRBJ1-1; CDR3aa: CASSFIKGSAFGTEAFF; CDR3nt: TGTGCCAGCAGTTTTATAAAGGGCTCGGCTTTTGGCACTGAAGCTTTCTTT
d_gene: .; abundance: .; v_gene: TRBV5-5; j_gene: TRBJ1-6; CDR3aa: CASSWAIGYNSPLHF; CDR3nt: TGTGCCAGCAGCTGGGCGATTGGTTACAATTCACCCCTCCACTTT
d_gene: .; abundance: few; v_gene: TRBV11-2; j_gene: TRBJ2-7; CDR3aa: CASSLEVLWDKGPTYEQYF; CDR3nt: TGTGCCAGCAGCTTAGAAGTCCTCTGGGACAAGGGACCAACCTACGAGCAGTACTTC
d_gene: .; abundance: .; v_gene: TRBV2; j_gene: TRBJ2-7; CDR3aa: CASSLAGASAHNSYEQYF; CDR3nt: TGTGCCAGCAGCTTAGCTGGTGCTAGCGCCCATAACTCCTACGAGCAGTACTTC
d_gene: .; abundance: .; v_gene: TRBV6-5; j_gene: TRBJ2-7; CDR3aa: CASSYSRGVSTYEQYF; CDR3nt: TGTGCCAGCAGTTACTCACGAGGGGTTTCCACCTACGAGCAGTACTTC
d_gene: TRBD2; abundance: .; v_gene: TRBV12-3/TRBV12-4; j_gene: TRBJ2-1; CDR3aa: CASTPGSGKVNNEQFF; CDR3nt: TGTGCCAGCACCCCGGGTAGCGGGAAGGTAAACAATGAGCAGTTCTTC
d_gene: .; abundance: .; v_gene: TRBV6-1; j_gene: TRBJ1-6; CDR3aa: CASTPQPFTGSPFHF; CDR3nt: TGTGCCAGCACCCCCCAACCCTTTACGGGTTCACCCTTCCACTTT
d_gene: .; abundance: .; v_gene: TRBV12-3/TRBV12-4; j_gene: TRBJ1-3; CDR3aa: CASSGSGNTIYF; CDR3nt: TGTGCCAGCAGCGGCTCTGGAAACACCATATATTTT
d_gene: .; abundance: few; v_gene: TRBV11-2; j_gene: TRBJ2-5; CDR3aa: CASSYSLFASRAYETQYF; CDR3nt: TGTGCCAGCAGTTACTCGTTGTTTGCTAGCAGGGCATATGAGACCCAGTACTTC
d_gene: TRBD1; abundance: .; v_gene: TRBV5-1; j_gene: TRBJ2-3; CDR3aa: CASSLRTGMYDTQYF; CDR3nt: TGCGCCAGCAGCTTGAGGACAGGGATGTATGATACGCAGTATTTT
d_gene: TRBD2; abundance: .; v_gene: TRBV18; j_gene: TRBJ2-5; CDR3aa: CASSPTGGSQETQYF; CDR3nt: TGTGCCAGCTCACCAACGGGAGGATCCCAAGAGACCCAGTACTTC
d_gene: TRBD1; abundance: .; v_gene: TRBV30; j_gene: TRBJ1-2; CDR3aa: CAWSGGQRDTHNYGYTF; CDR3nt: TGTGCCTGGAGTGGGGGACAGCGGGACACCCATAACTATGGCTACACCTTC
d_gene: .; abundance: few; v_gene: TRBV10-2; j_gene: TRBJ1-1; CDR3aa: CASSVKKGYTEAFF; CDR3nt: TGCGCCAGCAGTGTGAAAAAGGGGTACACTGAAGCTTTCTTT
d_gene: .; abundance: .; v_gene: TRBV18; j_gene: TRBJ1-1; CDR3aa: CASSPYEQAGSAEAFF; CDR3nt: TGTGCCAGCTCACCATACGAACAGGCCGGCTCGGCTGAGGCTTTCTTT
d_gene: .; abundance: many; v_gene: TRBV7-2; j_gene: TRBJ1-4; CDR3aa: CASSSRALSEKLFF; CDR3nt: TGTGCCAGCAGCTCCAGGGCACTGAGTGAAAAACTGTTTTTT
d_gene: TRBD2; abundance: many; v_gene: TRBV7-2; j_gene: TRBJ2-7; CDR3aa: CASSSGRGYDEQYF; CDR3nt: TGTGCCAGCAGCTCCGGGAGGGGGTATGACGAGCAGTACTTC
d_gene: TRBD1; abundance: many; v_gene: TRBV2; j_gene: TRBJ2-7; CDR3aa: CASSHPQGSFPYEQYF; CDR3nt: TGTGCCAGCAGTCACCCACAGGGGAGTTTCCCCTACGAGCAGTACTTC
d_gene: .; abundance: .; v_gene: TRBV12-3/TRBV12-4; j_gene: TRBJ2-7; CDR3aa: CASTRGWYEQYF; CDR3nt: TGTGCCAGCACTAGGGGTTGGTACGAGCAGTACTTC
d_gene: TRBD1; abundance: .; v_gene: TRBV7-8; j_gene: TRBJ1-1; CDR3aa: CASSKGLTGRSAEAFF; CDR3nt: TGTGCCAGCAGCAAAGGTCTGACAGGGAGGAGCGCTGAAGCTTTCTTT
d_gene: .; abundance: many; v_gene: TRBV7-2; j_gene: TRBJ2-5; CDR3aa: CASSLAVVLTMTEETQYF; CDR3nt: TGTGCCAGCAGCTTAGCAGTAGTGTTGACAATGACCGAAGAGACCCAGTACTTC
d_gene: TRBD2; abundance: .; v_gene: TRBV27; j_gene: TRBJ2-7; CDR3aa: CASSLSTSGTYEQYF; CDR3nt: TGTGCCAGCAGTTTATCGACTAGCGGAACCTACGAGCAGTACTTC
d_gene: .; abundance: .; v_gene: TRBV20-1; j_gene: TRBJ2-2; CDR3aa: CSARDGVGRAGELFF; CDR3nt: TGCAGTGCTAGAGACGGGGTAGGGAGAGCCGGGGAGCTGTTTTTT
d_gene: TRBD2; abundance: many; v_gene: TRBV27; j_gene: TRBJ2-7; CDR3aa: CASSMGLAPYEQYF; CDR3nt: TGTGCCAGCAGTATGGGACTAGCACCCTACGAGCAGTACTTC
d_gene: TRBD2; abundance: many; v_gene: TRBV28; j_gene: TRBJ2-5; CDR3aa: CASSRASGSETQYF; CDR3nt: TGTGCCAGCAGTCGAGCTAGCGGGAGTGAGACCCAGTACTTC
d_gene: TRBD2; abundance: many; v_gene: TRBV11-2; j_gene: TRBJ2-7; CDR3aa: CASSSPTSIYEQYF; CDR3nt: TGTGCCAGCAGCTCACCGACTAGCATCTACGAGCAGTACTTC
d_gene: .; abundance: many; v_gene: TRBV5-1; j_gene: TRBJ1-4; CDR3aa: CASKGTTNEKLFF; CDR3nt: TGTGCCAGCAAGGGAACAACTAATGAAAAACTGTTTTTT
d_gene: .; abundance: many; v_gene: TRBV28; j_gene: TRBJ2-5; CDR3aa: CASSGTRSGTQYF; CDR3nt: TGTGCCAGCAGTGGAACGAGATCTGGGACCCAGTACTTC
d_gene: TRBD2; abundance: .; v_gene: TRBV10-3; j_gene: TRBJ2-3; CDR3aa: CAISESPSGFGDTQYF; CDR3nt: TGTGCCATCAGTGAGTCTCCTAGCGGGTTCGGAGATACGCAGTATTTT
d_gene: .; abundance: .; v_gene: TRBV5-1; j_gene: TRBJ2-5; CDR3aa: CASSDTGLGETQYF; CDR3nt: TGCGCCAGCAGCGATACGGGGCTGGGGGAGACCCAGTACTTC
d_gene: .; abundance: few; v_gene: TRBV5-1; j_gene: TRBJ1-6; CDR3aa: CASSWASAASNSPLHF; CDR3nt: TGCGCCAGCAGCTGGGCTTCGGCGGCGTCGAATTCACCCCTCCACTTT
d_gene: TRBD2; abundance: .; v_gene: TRBV2; j_gene: TRBJ2-1; CDR3aa: CASSQVIAGGRQFF; CDR3nt: TGTGCCAGCAGCCAAGTGATAGCGGGAGGGAGGCAGTTCTTC
d_gene: .; abundance: many; v_gene: TRBV12-3/TRBV12-4; j_gene: TRBJ2-2; CDR3aa: CASSLAGVKAGELFF; CDR3nt: TGTGCCAGCAGTTTAGCGGGAGTAAAGGCCGGGGAGCTGTTTTTT
d_gene: .; abundance: many; v_gene: TRBV5-1; j_gene: TRBJ2-7; CDR3aa: CASSYTSGYEQYF; CDR3nt: TGCGCCAGCAGCTATACCAGCGGCTACGAGCAGTACTTC
d_gene: .; abundance: few; v_gene: TRBV12-3/TRBV12-4; j_gene: TRBJ2-1; CDR3aa: CASRPRRGALVGEQFF; CDR3nt: TGTGCCAGCAGGCCTCGTAGGGGGGCGCTTGTTGGGGAGCAGTTCTTC
d_gene: .; abundance: many; v_gene: TRBV11-2; j_gene: TRBJ1-1; CDR3aa: CASSLGTGWLDGAFF; CDR3nt: TGTGCCAGCAGCTTAGGAACAGGGTGGCTGGATGGGGCTTTCTTT
d_gene: .; abundance: .; v_gene: TRBV20-1; j_gene: TRBJ1-5; CDR3aa: CSAREGRTYSNQPQHF; CDR3nt: TGCAGTGCTAGAGAAGGGCGGACGTATAGCAATCAGCCCCAGCATTTT
d_gene: TRBD1; abundance: few; v_gene: TRBV9; j_gene: TRBJ1-6; CDR3aa: CASSGLRDSLSPLHF; CDR3nt: TGTGCCAGCAGCGGCCTCCGGGACAGTCTTAGCCCCCTCCACTTT
d_gene: .; abundance: .; v_gene: TRBV28; j_gene: TRBJ2-1; CDR3aa: CASSLAMGRRTYNEQFF; CDR3nt: TGTGCCAGCAGTCTCGCCATGGGACGCCGTACCTACAATGAGCAGTTCTTC
d_gene: TRBD1; abundance: many; v_gene: TRBV28; j_gene: TRBJ2-5; CDR3aa: CASSLGPGQGVQETQYF; CDR3nt: TGTGCCAGCAGTTTGGGACCGGGACAGGGGGTTCAAGAGACCCAGTACTTC
d_gene: TRBD1; abundance: .; v_gene: TRBV28; j_gene: TRBJ2-1; CDR3aa: CASSLAQGARDEQFF; CDR3nt: TGTGCCAGCAGTTTAGCACAGGGGGCGCGGGATGAGCAGTTCTTC
d_gene: .; abundance: few; v_gene: TRBV29-1; j_gene: TRBJ1-2; CDR3aa: CSVIADPYGYTF; CDR3nt: TGCAGCGTTATCGCAGACCCATATGGCTACACCTTC
d_gene: .; abundance: few; v_gene: TRBV4-1; j_gene: TRBJ2-5; CDR3aa: CASSPRLGQETQYF; CDR3nt: TGCGCCAGCAGCCCCCGATTGGGGCAAGAGACCCAGTACTTC
d_gene: .; abundance: few; v_gene: TRBV19; j_gene: TRBJ1-1; CDR3aa: CASISAFGTEAFF; CDR3nt: TGTGCCAGTATTTCGGCCTTTGGAACTGAAGCTTTCTTT
d_gene: .; abundance: many; v_gene: TRBV28; j_gene: TRBJ2-7; CDR3aa: CASSFRGFNEQYF; CDR3nt: TGTGCCAGCAGTTTTAGAGGGTTCAACGAGCAGTACTTC
d_gene: .; abundance: .; v_gene: TRBV19; j_gene: TRBJ1-5; CDR3aa: CASSIGGLRSNQPQHF; CDR3nt: TGTGCCAGTAGTATTGGAGGGTTGAGGAGCAATCAGCCCCAGCATTTT
d_gene: TRBD1; abundance: .; v_gene: TRBV6-1; j_gene: TRBJ2-3; CDR3aa: CASAPLTGNVQYF; CDR3nt: TGTGCCAGTGCTCCGCTGACAGGGAATGTTCAGTATTTT
d_gene: .; abundance: .; v_gene: TRBV3-1; j_gene: TRBJ2-7; CDR3aa: CASSPRTDYEQYF; CDR3nt: TGTGCCAGCAGCCCCCGCACCGACTACGAGCAGTACTTC
d_gene: .; abundance: .; v_gene: TRBV7-2; j_gene: TRBJ1-4; CDR3aa: CASSLTEKLFF; CDR3nt: TGTGCCAGCAGCTTAACCGAAAAACTGTTTTTT
d_gene: .; abundance: .; v_gene: TRBV10-3; j_gene: TRBJ2-7; CDR3aa: CAIGDGSYEQYF; CDR3nt: TGTGCCATCGGGGACGGCTCCTACGAGCAGTACTTC
d_gene: TRBD1; abundance: many; v_gene: TRBV20-1; j_gene: TRBJ1-5; CDR3aa: CSARNTGGGNQPQHF; CDR3nt: TGCAGTGCTAGGAATACAGGGGGCGGCAATCAGCCCCAGCATTTT
d_gene: TRBD2; abundance: .; v_gene: TRBV6-1; j_gene: TRBJ2-3; CDR3aa: CASRQGGGRVAGYTDTQYF; CDR3nt: TGTGCCAGCAGGCAAGGAGGGGGAAGAGTAGCGGGGTACACAGATACGCAGTATTTT
d_gene: TRBD2; abundance: few; v_gene: TRBV13; j_gene: TRBJ2-1; CDR3aa: CASSPQLAAPPNEQFF; CDR3nt: TGTGCCAGCAGCCCCCAGCTAGCGGCCCCCCCCAATGAGCAGTTCTTC